This T cell receptor (beta chain) was sequenced in a study of radiation and T cells in renal cell carcinoma. Study-level information: Nephrectomy followed 15 Gy stereotactic body radiation by 4 weeks.

Turning to this clone: Its antigen is unidentified.

Assay used: immunoSEQ multiplex PCR; TCRdb lists only in-frame clones, some missing. The sample has 50,000 to 75,000 clones; just under 80% are singletons. Trimming pared 5 bases from V and 6 bases from J, leaving 10 bases between. The germline V gene encodes CDR1 SGHAT and CDR2 FQNNGV. The CDR3 contains 12 residues. Regarding the study as a whole: In blood, top tumor clones expanded by 2 weeks, shrinking by 4.

Time point given: baseline pretreatment blood. Treatment indicated: 15 Gy SBRT to primary tumor, nephrectomy 4 weeks later. Serial blood draws occurred at baseline and 2 and 4 weeks post-SBRT. The starting material was blood, obtained from a patient whose treatment included radiotherapy and nephrectomy. The source is a man in his fifties or sixties with renal cell carcinoma. This chain uses TRBV11-2 with TRBJ1-2, with D uncertain. In DNA form, the CDR3 reads TGTGCCAGCAGCGACTGGACCGATGGCTACACCTTC. Amino acid sequence: CASSDWTDGYTF.